This T cell receptor (beta chain) was recovered during a study of T cells after yellow fever vaccination. Overall study: SMART-Seq v4 Ultra Low Input prepared the low-cell-number fractions.

TCRdb reprocessed the 5' RACE reads with MiXCR, giving one entry per CDR3 protein. The sample carries about 370,000 distinct CDR3 sequences, approximately 10% recorded once. Losses at the gene ends were 8 bases for V and 4 bases for J; bases not matched to a gene: 13. This CDR3 has 17 amino acids. Germline-derived CDR1 and CDR2 are MGHDK and SYGVNS. Concerning this clonotype itself: Its specificity is unknown.

Study-level findings and limits: Primary-vaccination clones mostly resurfaced post-booster (around 96% CD4, approximately 89% CD8). A faster peak, day 5 versus 15, was reached by the weaker secondary response.

J is TRBJ2-6 and V is TRBV25-1; 8 positions match TRBD1. Sequenced material: PBMCs, taken on the day of the first yellow fever vaccination. This clonotype was obtained from a man younger than 30 who received the YFV17D yellow fever vaccine. The DNA of the CDR3 is TGTGCCAGCGCCCCCGGACAGGGCCAGTTGGGGGCCAACGTCCTGACTTTC. The encoded protein is CASAPGQGQLGANVLTF.